The 18 T cell receptor beta chains presented below share a single source sample, sequenced in a study of blood T cell repertoires in COVID-19. Profiling relied on immunoSEQ multiplex PCR, and the TCRdb table lists in-frame clones only, not all of them. The sample has approximately 70,000 clones, about nine tenths seen once. What was sequenced was peripheral blood. The source is a man aged 45-65 years with active COVID-19.

This clone has a single count. This chain links TRBV19 with TRBJ2-7; 7 nucleotides agree with TRBD1. The J segment lost 0 bases and the V segment lost 6 bases, leaving 5 bases of the junction unmatched. The germline V gene has CDR1 LNHDA and CDR2 SQIVND (reference sequence). There are 14 residues in the CDR3. Here the CDR3 reads CASSLTGSSYEQYF. The CDR3 DNA reads as TGTGCCAGTAGCCTGACAGGGAGCTCCTACGAGCAGTACTTC.

This sequence joins TRBV11-3 and TRBJ2-7, with D possibly TRBD1 on 5 matching bases. CDR3 length equals 13 residues. CDR1 SGHNT and CDR2 YENEEA come from the germline V gene. Trimming took off 9 bases at V and 0 bases at J, with 12 bases between the two ends. The CDR3 DNA reads TGTGCCAGAGGCCTAGGGGACTCCTACGAGCAGTACTTC. This gives the protein CARGLGDSYEQYF.

The rearrangement uses TRBV7-2 and TRBJ2-3; D gene unclear. The CDR3 sequence is 13 residues long. CDR1 and CDR2 (germline): SGHTA, FQGNSA. V shed 0 bases and J shed 6 bases, with 7 bases lying between them. Written as DNA, the CDR3 is TGTGCCAGCAGCTTAGCGAACCGGGATACGCAGTATTTT. Amino acids: CASSLANRDTQYF.

CDR3 residues: CASSSYRLNTEAFF. CDR3 in DNA: TGCGCCAGCAGCTCCTACAGGCTGAACACTGAAGCTTTCTTT. V is TRBV5-1 and J is TRBJ1-1; TRBD1 might be the D (5 bases). V dropped 3 bases and J dropped 0 bases, with 9 bases sitting between them. Germline CDR1 reads SGHRS; CDR2 reads YFSETQ. This CDR3 spans 14 amino acids.

The chain combines TRBV19 with TRBJ2-6; TRBD1 matches at 9 bases. CDR3 length: 20 amino acids. Germline V gives CDR1 LNHDA, CDR2 SQIVND (reference sequence). The J segment lost 0 bases and the V segment lost 8 bases, leaving 17 bases of the junction unmatched. The DNA for the CDR3 is TGTGCCAGTCTTACGCACTCTCGGGACAGGGATGTCTCTGGGGCCAACGTCCTGACTTTC. Protein sequence: CASLTHSRDRDVSGANVLTF. The full variable domain, in which reference TRBV19 and TRBJ2-6 provide the parts outside the CDR3, is DGGITQSPKYLFRKEGQNVTLSCEQNLNHDAMYWYRQDPGQGLRLIYYSQIVNDFQKGDIAEGYSVSREKKESFPLTVTSAQKNPTAFYLCASLTHSRDRDVSGANVLTFGAGSRLTVL.

The genes are TRBV5-1 and TRBJ2-3, with D hard to call. The CDR3 consists of 11 residues. Germline loops: CDR1 SGHRS, CDR2 YFSETQ. Trimming took 5 bases from V and 6 from J, leaving 7 bases between them. The CDR3 loop reads CASSPSDTQYF. CDR3 in DNA: TGCGCCAGCAGTCCCTCGGATACGCAGTATTTT.

The gene calls are TRBV7-8 and TRBJ2-7, with TRBD2 matching 16 bases. J gave up 4 bases and V 6 bases, and 6 bases lay outside the gene matches. CDR1 is SGHVS, CDR2 FQNEAQ, per germline. The CDR3 consists of 16 residues. The CDR3 DNA is TGTGCCAGCAGGAGGGGACTAGCGGGGGGGCTATACGAGCAGTACTTC. It codes for CASRRGLAGGLYEQYF.

This clone was seen a handful of times. This chain links TRBV28 with TRBJ2-7; D ambiguous. Germline CDR1 reads MDHEN; CDR2 reads SYDVKM. The V and J ends lost 3 bases and 3 bases respectively, with 6 bases between them. The CDR3 totals 12 residues. The CDR3 is CASSFQNYEQYF. In DNA form, the CDR3 reads TGTGCCAGCAGTTTTCAGAACTACGAGCAGTACTTC.

The V gene is TRBV9, the J gene TRBJ1-2, with D maybe TRBD1 (5 bases). CDR3 size: 18 residues. The V end was cut by 2 bases, the J end by 4 bases, with 24 bases between. CDR1 is SGDLS and CDR2 is YYNGEE in the germline V gene. The CDR3 bases are TGTGCCAGCAGCGTCACTAATCTACGGGGAGGGGATGGCTATGGCTACACCTTC. It yields the protein CASSVTNLRGGDGYGYTF.

The count of this clone is one. The chain carries TRBV6-6 and TRBJ1-2, with 7 bases fitting TRBD1. The CDR3 length is 14 residues. CDR1 and CDR2 (germline): MNHNY, SVGAGI (reference sequence). The V gene end was trimmed by 0 bases and the J gene end by 6 bases; junction bases not matched to a gene: 4. The CDR3 here is CASSYSVQGDGYTF. CDR3 bases: TGTGCCAGCAGTTACTCGGTGCAGGGGGATGGCTACACCTTC.

V usage is TRBV28 and J usage is TRBJ1-5; D is uncertain. Looked up from germline, CDR1 is MDHEN and CDR2 is SYDVKM. With 3 bases removed from V and 2 bases from J, the gap between germline ends came to 20 bases. This CDR3 has 18 amino acids. The CDR3 region has the DNA TGTGCCAGCAGTTTGCCGAAGGCGGGGAATTTCGGCAATCAGCCCCAGCATTTT. Residues: CASSLPKAGNFGNQPQHF.

The rearrangement uses TRBV19 and TRBJ1-6, with D perhaps matching TRBD1 (6 bases). Germline-derived CDR1 and CDR2 are LNHDA and SQIVND (reference sequence). V was shortened by 6 bases and J by 9 bases, with 12 bases between the two germline ends. CDR3 length: 13 amino acids. CDR3 sequence: CASSLGATSPLHF. CDR3 sequence (DNA): TGTGCCAGTAGCCTGGGGGCGACTTCACCCCTCCACTTT.

This clone was recorded once. The chain uses TRBV18 and TRBJ2-7; D not certain. Germline V gene lookup returns CDR1 KGHSH and CDR2 LQKENI. The CDR3 extends over 14 amino acids. Trimming pared 1 base from V and 0 bases from J, leaving 7 bases between. The CDR3 sequence: CASSPLPSSYEQYF. DNA of the CDR3: TGTGCCAGCTCACCACTCCCTAGCTCCTACGAGCAGTACTTC. The entire variable domain, with the rest obtained from reference TRBV18 and TRBJ2-7, is as follows: NAGVMQNPRHLVRRRGQEARLRCSPMKGHSHVYWYRQLPEEGLKFMVYLQKENIIDESGMPKERFSAEFPKEGPSILRIQQVVRGDSAAYFCASSPLPSSYEQYFGPGTRLTVT.

This chain links TRBV10-3 with TRBJ2-2; 9 positions match TRBD1. CDR1 is ENHRY, CDR2 SYGVKD, per germline. This CDR3 has 15 residues. Unmatched junction bases numbered 7, after V lost 6 bases and J lost 5 bases. Here the CDR3 DNA reads TGTGCCATCAGCCAACAGGGGGCCACAACCGGGGAGCTGTTTTTT. It yields the protein CAISQQGATTGELFF.

The rearrangement joins TRBV30 to TRBJ2-7; 8 bases are a match to TRBD2. Per germline, CDR1 GTSNPN and CDR2 SVGIG (reference sequence). CDR3 size: 16 residues. V gave up 1 base and J gave up 6 bases; unmatched junction bases: 14. CDR3 DNA: TGTGCCTGGAGTGCCCCGGGAGGGATGCTGAGGGTCGAGCAGTACTTC. As protein: CAWSAPGGMLRVEQYF.

The sample holds a few counts of this clone. The chain has TRBV3-1 (or the pseudogene TRBV3-2) and TRBJ2-1; maybe TRBD2 (5 bases). The CDR3 totals 14 residues. The V and J ends lost 0 bases and 14 bases respectively, with 17 bases between them. Germline V lookup: CDR1 LGHDT, CDR2 YNNKEL (reference sequence). CDR3 nucleotides: TGTGCCAGCAGCCAAGATAGCTGGACTGTCGCAGAGTTCTTC. Its translation: CASSQDSWTVAEFF.

The genes are TRBV2 and TRBJ1-4, with 9 nucleotides matching TRBD1. Germline V gene lookup returns CDR1 SNHLY and CDR2 FYNNEI. J was trimmed by 4 bases and V by 5 bases; bases with no gene match: 8. This CDR3 has 16 amino acids. The CDR3 DNA is TGTGCCAGCAGTCCCGGGACAGGGACCCGTAATGAAAAACTGTTTTTT. Residues: CASSPGTGTRNEKLFF. Variable domain in full (rest from reference TRBV2 and TRBJ1-4): EPEVTQTPSHQVTQMGQEVILRCVPISNHLYFYWYRQILGQKVEFLVSFYNNEISEKSEIFDDQFSVERPDGSNFTLKIRSTKLEDSAMYFCASSPGTGTRNEKLFFGSGTQLSVL.

This chain uses TRBV24-1 with TRBJ2-5; weak D call: TRBD2 (6 bases). CDR3 length: 13 residues. Germline lookup yields CDR1 KGHDR and CDR2 SFDVKD. Deletions cut 10 bases from V and 2 bases from J, with 13 bases between. This CDR3 is CATTAGTQETQYF. For the CDR3, the DNA is TGTGCCACTACGGCAGGGACTCAAGAGACCCAGTACTTC.